This TCR beta chain stems from a study of blood T cell repertoires in COVID-19. Study as a whole: The United States, Italy and Spain supplied acute and convalescent COVID-19 samples. Sample material is recorded as cDNA or gDNA derived from T cells, B-cell-depleted T cells, or PBMCs.

Original data processing: Amplification from reference gene primers served as the basis for estimated nucleated cell counts. Profiled with immunoSEQ multiplex PCR; TCRdb holds only in-frame clones, not every one. V and J calls and clone size are as listed in that table; D and trimming were resolved from the DNA. Of 120,000 to 150,000 clones in the sample, 87% were seen once. J gave up 1 base and V 5 bases, and 5 bases lay outside the gene matches. The CDR3 extends over 15 amino acids. Germline V gene lookup returns CDR1 MNHEY and CDR2 SMNVEV (reference sequence). This clonotype was sampled from a woman in her forties or fifties with active or convalescent COVID-19. The V and J genes are TRBV27 and TRBJ1-3; 7 bases are a match to TRBD1. The sample consisted of peripheral blood. CDR3 bases: TGTGCCAGCAGTCCCGACAGGGCGTCTGGAAACACCATATATTTT. Protein: CASSPDRASGNTIYF.